The 27 T cell receptor beta chains below all came from one sample that was sequenced in a study of T-cell memory formation after mild COVID-19. MiXCR, applied by TCRdb to the 5' RACE reads, yields one record per CDR3 protein. The sample includes approximately 300,000 distinct CDR3 sequences, more than 15% of them seen just once. Material for sequencing was PBMCs or a T cell subset sorted from them (not recorded which). The receptor set was obtained from a man aged 18 to 29 who had mild COVID-19 (a few samples of this study predate the infection). Cell type and time point are not known.

The sample holds many counts of this clonotype. The chain links TRBV7-9 to TRBJ2-5; weak D call: TRBD1 (5 bases). CDR3 length: 16 residues. V was cut by 7 bases and J by 0 bases, with 18 bases left in between. Germline V gives CDR1 SEHNR, CDR2 FQNEAQ (reference sequence). DNA for the CDR3: TGTGCCAGCACCTCCCCAGTGGGCAGGGACCAAGAGACCCAGTACTTC. It is translated as CASTSPVGRDQETQYF.

The CDR3 DNA sequence: TGTGCCAGCAGCCGCACCCCGGCGGGCCGATACAATGAGCAGTTCTTC. Its translation: CASSRTPAGRYNEQFF. The rearrangement joins TRBV7-8 to TRBJ2-1, with D possibly being TRBD2 (5 bases). V shed 5 bases and J shed 4 bases, with 18 bases lying between them. The CDR3 is 16 amino acids. The V gene's germline CDR1 is SGHVS and CDR2 FQNEAQ. Supplemented by reference TRBV7-8 and TRBJ2-1, the full variable domain reads GAGVSQSPRYKVAKRGQDVALRCDPISGHVSLFWYQQALGQGPEFLTYFQNEAQLDKSGLPSDRFFAERPEGSVSTLKIQRTQQEDSAVYLCASSRTPAGRYNEQFFGPGTRLTVL.

This clonotype has more than one count but fewer than ten. The V gene is TRBV10-3, the J gene TRBJ2-3; D ambiguous. There are 13 residues in the CDR3. V dropped 4 bases and J dropped 2 bases, with 7 bases sitting between them. Germline-derived CDR1 and CDR2 are ENHRY and SYGVKD. The CDR3 nucleotides read TGTGCCATCAGTGTAACCCCCACAGATACGCAGTATTTT. Translation: CAISVTPTDTQYF.

The chain employs TRBV5-8 and TRBJ2-7; 12 nucleotides agree with TRBD1. V lost 4 bases, J lost 1 base, and 15 bases stayed unmatched. CDR3 length: 19 residues. The germline gives CDR1 SGHTS, CDR2 YDEGEE. The DNA for the CDR3 is TGTGCCAGCAGCCCCGTTCGGGACAGGGGGCCGCGGAGTTCCTACGAGCAGTACTTC. Translating gives CASSPVRDRGPRSSYEQYF.

The J gene is TRBJ1-2, the V gene TRBV28; D uncertain. The CDR3 has 13 residues. CDR1 and CDR2 from the germline V gene are MDHEN and SYDVKM. V was trimmed by 5 bases and J by 8 bases, leaving 15 bases between them. Written as DNA, the CDR3 is TGTGCCAGCAGTCCGGACGGACTCTGGGGCTACACCTTC. This gives the protein CASSPDGLWGYTF.

The sample holds a few counts of this clonotype. The rearrangement uses TRBV5-1 and TRBJ2-5, with 7 positions matching TRBD1. CDR1 SGHRS and CDR2 YFSETQ come from the germline V gene. This CDR3 comprises 14 residues. V was pared by 2 bases and J by 4 bases, with 5 bases of the junction left unmatched. This CDR3 is CASSFETGTETQYF. The CDR3 DNA follows: TGCGCCAGCAGCTTCGAGACAGGGACAGAGACCCAGTACTTC.

This clonotype showed up just a few times. V is TRBV5-1 and J is TRBJ2-3; D not certain. This CDR3 comprises 14 residues. Trimming cost V 5 bases and J 1 base, with 11 bases left between them. The germline gives CDR1 SGHRS, CDR2 YFSETQ. The CDR3 region is CASSPSQGTDTQYF. CDR3 DNA sequence: TGCGCCAGCAGTCCAAGCCAGGGCACAGATACGCAGTATTTT.

This chain uses TRBV9 with TRBJ2-2, with 10 bases identical to TRBD2. V was pared by 1 base and J by 0 bases, with 3 bases of the junction left unmatched. The germline gives CDR1 SGDLS, CDR2 YYNGEE. The CDR3 sequence is 17 residues long. CDR3 loop: CASSVQSGGANTGELFF. DNA for the CDR3: TGTGCCAGCAGCGTACAAAGCGGGGGGGCGAACACCGGGGAGCTGTTTTTT.

The V and J genes are TRBV23-1 and TRBJ1-6; 9 bases map to TRBD1. TRBV23-1 falls under the ORF class, with uncertain function. The V gene end was trimmed by 9 bases and the J gene end by 5 bases; junction bases not matched to a gene: 11. The CDR3 length is 16 residues. CDR3 sequence: CARLRTGEWDNSPLHF. CDR3 nucleotide sequence: TGCGCCAGGCTGCGGACAGGGGAATGGGATAATTCACCCCTCCACTTT.

This clonotype was seen a few times. The CDR3 here is CASSHLGQLYGYTF. The DNA of the CDR3 is TGCGCCAGCAGCCACCTAGGACAGCTCTATGGCTACACCTTC. The chain combines TRBV4-3 with TRBJ1-2; maybe TRBD1 (6 bases). CDR3 length: 14 residues. The germline V and J ends were trimmed by 3 bases and 4 bases, with 12 bases remaining between them. The germline V gene has CDR1 LGHNA and CDR2 YSLEER.

The chain uses TRBV10-3 and TRBJ1-1, with a possible D match to TRBD1 (5 bases). The CDR3 length is 13 residues. Germline CDR1 ENHRY, CDR2 SYGVKD. The germline V and J ends were trimmed by 10 bases and 4 bases, with 16 bases remaining between them. The CDR3 loop is CATRDRLGTEAFF. The CDR3 coding sequence is TGTGCCACCAGGGACCGCCTCGGCACTGAAGCTTTCTTT.

This clonotype occurred many times. V usage is TRBV12-3 or TRBV12-4 and J usage is TRBJ2-5, with 9 positions matching TRBD2. V was clipped by 3 bases and J by 3 bases; unmatched bases: 2. The CDR3 sequence is 14 residues long. In nucleotides, the CDR3 is TGTGCCAGCAGTTTCCGCGGGGGGGAAGAGACCCAGTACTTC. Protein sequence: CASSFRGGEETQYF.

This clonotype was picked up many times. The chain carries TRBV20-1 and TRBJ2-1, with 8 bases fitting TRBD1. With V trimmed by 6 bases and J by 1 base, 11 bases remained unmatched. CDR3 length: 16 amino acids. Germline V lookup: CDR1 DFQATT, CDR2 SNEGSKA (reference sequence). DNA for the CDR3: TGCAGTGCCCCCAGGACAGGGCTTGGGTCCTACAATGAGCAGTTCTTC. Protein sequence: CSAPRTGLGSYNEQFF.

This clonotype occurred a few times. The gene calls are TRBV3-1 and TRBJ2-3, with no clear D. Germline V CDR1 and CDR2: LGHDT, YNNKEL (reference sequence). V lost 4 bases and J 0 bases, leaving 11 bases between the germline ends. The CDR3 is 15 residues long. CDR3 amino acids: CASSPSYGSTDTQYF. In nucleotides, the CDR3 is TGTGCCAGCAGCCCCTCCTATGGGAGCACAGATACGCAGTATTTT.

V usage is TRBV18 and J usage is TRBJ1-1; no firm D call. Germline CDR1 KGHSH, CDR2 LQKENI. There are 14 residues in the CDR3. V lost 3 bases and J lost 4, with 12 bases in between. The DNA of the CDR3 is TGTGCCAGCTCACCCGCACCAGGCGGCACTGAAGCTTTCTTT. Encoded protein: CASSPAPGGTEAFF.

This clonotype occurred many times. The rearrangement uses TRBV6-2 or TRBV6-3 and TRBJ2-7; either TRBD1 or TRBD2 may supply D (5 bases each). CDR1 and CDR2 from the germline V gene are MNHEY and SVGEGT. This CDR3 spans 14 amino acids. CDR3 DNA: TGTGCCAGCAGAAGGGACCACCTCTCCTACGAGCAGTATGTC. Amino acid sequence: CASRRDHLSYEQYV.

The chain links TRBV25-1 to TRBJ2-3; the D is unclear. Germline values: CDR1 MGHDK, CDR2 SYGVNS. V was shortened by 1 base and J by 3 bases, with 5 bases between the two germline ends. The CDR3 loop spans 13 amino acids. CDR3 nucleotide sequence: TGTGCCAGCAGTGAATGGGTTACAGATACGCAGTATTTT. Its protein product is CASSEWVTDTQYF.

The gene calls are TRBV12-3 or TRBV12-4 and TRBJ1-1; weak D call: TRBD1 (5 bases). The CDR3 runs 14 residues. V was clipped by 7 bases and J by 3 bases, with 15 bases between them. This chain's CDR3 is CASTPGLIHTEAFF. Written as DNA, the CDR3 is TGTGCCAGCACCCCGGGACTCATACACACTGAAGCTTTCTTT.

V gene TRBV7-9 combines with J gene TRBJ1-3, with D possibly matching TRBD1 (6 bases). V was clipped by 2 bases and J by 8 bases, with 10 bases between them. Germline CDR1 reads SEHNR; CDR2 reads FQNEAQ (reference sequence). The CDR3 has 13 amino acids. The CDR3 sequence is CASSLSGAHTIYF. The CDR3 nucleotides read TGTGCCAGCAGCTTATCGGGGGCACACACCATATATTTT. Drawing the rest from reference TRBV7-9 and TRBJ1-3, the complete variable domain is DTGVSQNPRHKITKRGQNVTFRCDPISEHNRLYWYRQTLGQGPEFLTYFQNEAQLEKSRLLSDRFSAERPKGSFSTLEIQRTEQGDSAMYLCASSLSGAHTIYFGEGSWLTVV.

The V and J genes are TRBV24-1 and TRBJ2-2, with a tentative D call TRBD2 (5 bases). Trimming removed 4 bases from V and 8 bases from J, with 10 bases in between. The germline gives CDR1 KGHDR, CDR2 SFDVKD. This CDR3 region has 13 residues. The CDR3 is CATSDRPGGELFF. CDR3 in DNA: TGTGCCACCAGTGACCGCCCGGGAGGGGAGCTGTTTTTT.

The chain carries TRBV15 and TRBJ2-7; 13 bases align to TRBD2. Germline lookup yields CDR1 LNHNV and CDR2 YYDKDF (reference sequence). CDR3 size: 16 residues. Losses at the gene ends were 3 bases for V and 3 bases for J; bases not matched to a gene: 5. The CDR3 region has the DNA TGTGCCACCAGCAGGATCAGACTAGCGGGGGGCTACGAGCAGTACTTC. Translating it yields CATSRIRLAGGYEQYF.

The sample holds a few counts of this clonotype. The chain has TRBV5-6 and TRBJ2-5; TRBD2 matches at 9 bases. Unmatched junction bases numbered 8, after V lost 3 bases and J lost 5 bases. The CDR3 runs to 15 residues. The germline CDR1 and CDR2 sequences are SGHDT and YYEEEE. CDR3 sequence reads: CASSSDSGGRETQYF. The CDR3 DNA reads TGTGCCAGCAGCTCCGATAGCGGGGGACGGGAGACCCAGTACTTC.

J is TRBJ1-1 and V is TRBV7-8; a weak D match, TRBD1 (6 bases). The length of the CDR3 is 13 residues. Germline assignment: CDR1 SGHVS and CDR2 FQNEAQ. V was trimmed by 5 bases and J by 9 bases, leaving 16 bases between them. In DNA, the CDR3 is TGTGCCAGCAGCCCTAGACAGGCCTCACAAGCTTTCTTT. Translated, it gives CASSPRQASQAFF.

This clonotype was counted between two and nine times. The DNA for the CDR3 is TGCAGCGCCGGGACAGGGACGTACGAGCAGTTCTTC. Translated: CSAGTGTYEQFF. The chain recombines TRBV29-1 with TRBJ2-1; TRBD1 matches 9 bases. Germline V gene data show CDR1 as SQVTM and CDR2 as ANQGSEA. J gave up 10 bases and V 7 bases, and 8 bases lay outside the gene matches. This CDR3 region has 12 residues.

In this sample, this clonotype turned up a few times. This chain joins TRBV12-3 or TRBV12-4 and TRBJ2-2; D not resolved. V gave up 6 bases and J gave up 1 base, with 12 bases separating them. This CDR3 region has 15 residues. In DNA, the CDR3 is TGTGCCAGCAGCCCGTTTTCGCGGAACACCGGGGAGCTGTTTTTT. Translated, it gives CASSPFSRNTGELFF.

The chain has TRBV4-1 and TRBJ1-3, with D maybe TRBD1 (5 bases). Trimming removed 0 bases at V and 0 bases at J, with 6 bases between. The CDR3 runs to 15 residues. Looked up from germline, CDR1 is MGHRA and CDR2 is YSYEKL. In nucleotides, the CDR3 is TGCGCCAGCAGCCAAGATGGGGGCTCTGGAAACACCATATATTTT. Protein sequence: CASSQDGGSGNTIYF.

This clonotype has only a few counts. The gene calls are TRBV28 and TRBJ1-5; D is uncertain. Germline assignment: CDR1 MDHEN and CDR2 SYDVKM. Trimming took off 5 bases at V and 8 bases at J, with 13 bases between the two ends. This CDR3 is 13 amino acids long. CDR3 protein: CASSLSGFEPQHF. CDR3 DNA sequence: TGTGCCAGCAGTCTCTCGGGGTTTGAGCCCCAGCATTTT.